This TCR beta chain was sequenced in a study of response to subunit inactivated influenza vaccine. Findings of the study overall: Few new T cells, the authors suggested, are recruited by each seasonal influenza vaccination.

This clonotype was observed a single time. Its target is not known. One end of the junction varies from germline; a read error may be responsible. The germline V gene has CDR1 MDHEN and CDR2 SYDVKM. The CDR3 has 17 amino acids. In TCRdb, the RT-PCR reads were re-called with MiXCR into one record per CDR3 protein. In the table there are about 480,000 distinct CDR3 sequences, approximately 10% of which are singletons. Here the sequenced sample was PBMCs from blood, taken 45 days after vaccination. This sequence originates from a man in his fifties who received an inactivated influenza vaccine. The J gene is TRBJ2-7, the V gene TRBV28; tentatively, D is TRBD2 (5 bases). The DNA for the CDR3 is TGTGCCAGCAGTTTAGGGTATGAGGGCATCTTGACCTACAAGCAGTACTTC. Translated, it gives CASSLGYEGILTYKQYF. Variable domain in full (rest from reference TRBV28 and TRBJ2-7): DVKVTQSSRYLVKRTGEKVFLECVQDMDHENMFWYRQDPGLGLRLIYFSYDVKMKEKGDIPEGYSVSREKKERFSLILESASTNQTSMYLCASSLGYEGILTYKQYFGPGTRLTVT.